Shown below are 13 T cell receptor beta chains from a single sample sequenced in a study of T cells and copy number aberrations in small-cell lung cancer. Measured with immunoSEQ multiplex PCR; TCRdb has only the in-frame clones, and not every one. Here the sample spans a few thousand clones, 76% being singletons. Specimen: tumor tissue. Receptor source: a man between 60 and 75 years old with small cell lung cancer.

This clone came up a few times. This chain links TRBV7-9 with TRBJ1-6, with D possibly matching TRBD1 (5 bases). The V and J ends lost 5 bases and 14 bases respectively, with 13 bases between them. The length of the CDR3 is 12 residues. CDR1 SEHNR and CDR2 FQNEAQ come from the germline V gene (reference sequence). Here the CDR3 DNA reads TGTGCCAGCAGCAGGGACCTAAGGGCCCTCCACTTT. Its translation: CASSRDLRALHF.

This clone occurred once. V is TRBV11-2 and J is TRBJ2-1; D gene uncertain. The CDR3 sequence is 13 residues long. In germline, CDR1 is SGHAT, CDR2 FQNNGV. Deletions cut 1 base from V and 4 bases from J, with 5 bases between. CDR3 region: CASSLGSYNEQFF. The CDR3 DNA follows: TGTGCCAGCAGCTTAGGAAGTTACAATGAGCAGTTCTTC.

This sequence joins TRBV28 and TRBJ2-1, with 10 nucleotides matching TRBD2. The CDR3 loop spans 14 amino acids. Germline-derived CDR1 and CDR2 are MDHEN and SYDVKM. The V and J ends lost 6 bases and 5 bases, in that order; junction bases with no gene match: 4. The CDR3 spells CASRLAGANNEQFF. For the CDR3, the DNA is TGTGCCAGCAGGCTAGCGGGGGCGAACAATGAGCAGTTCTTC.

The gene calls are TRBV30 and TRBJ2-7; 11 bases fit TRBD2. J was trimmed by 3 bases and V by 2 bases; bases with no gene match: 6. CDR1 and CDR2 from the germline V gene are GTSNPN and SVGIG (reference sequence). This CDR3 region has 15 residues. As DNA, the CDR3 is TGTGCCTGGAGTCCACTAGCGGGGGCCCACTACGAGCAGTACTTC. The encoded protein is CAWSPLAGAHYEQYF.

This chain joins TRBV9 and TRBJ1-5, with D perhaps matching TRBD1 (6 bases). Trimming pared 0 bases from V and 7 bases from J, leaving 11 bases between. The germline V gene has CDR1 SGDLS and CDR2 YYNGEE. This CDR3 comprises 14 residues. CDR3 region: CASSVEEGEQPQHF. The CDR3 DNA follows: TGTGCCAGCAGCGTAGAAGAGGGGGAACAGCCCCAGCATTTT.

This CDR3 reads CASMSWNQPQHF. In DNA, the CDR3 is TGTGCCAGTATGTCGTGGAATCAGCCCCAGCATTTT. The V and J genes are TRBV19 and TRBJ1-5; unclear D gene. This CDR3 has 12 amino acids. Germline CDR1 and CDR2: LNHDA and SQIVND (reference sequence). V was shortened by 7 bases and J by 4 bases, with 8 bases between the two germline ends. The full variable domain, in which reference TRBV19 and TRBJ1-5 provide the parts outside the CDR3, is DGGITQSPKYLFRKEGQNVTLSCEQNLNHDAMYWYRQDPGQGLRLIYYSQIVNDFQKGDIAEGYSVSREKKESFPLTVTSAQKNPTAFYLCASMSWNQPQHFGDGTRLSIL.

The CDR3 nucleotides read TGTGCCAGCAGCTACATGAACACTGAAGCTTTCTTT. The encoded protein is CASSYMNTEAFF. This sequence joins TRBV13 and TRBJ1-1; D is ambiguous. Trimming took off 4 bases at V and 0 bases at J, with 3 bases between the two ends. This CDR3 has 12 amino acids. The germline V gene has CDR1 PRHDT and CDR2 FYEKMQ (reference sequence).

The chain employs TRBV27 and TRBJ2-2; no clear D gene. CDR1 is MNHEY, CDR2 SMNVEV, per germline (reference sequence). The CDR3 totals 13 residues. V was clipped by 3 bases and J by 6 bases, with 8 bases between them. The CDR3 is CASSFALAGELFF. The CDR3 DNA reads as TGTGCCAGCAGTTTCGCATTAGCCGGGGAGCTGTTTTTT.

The CDR3 coding sequence is TGTGCCAGCAGCTTTGGGCAGAACTATGGCTACACCTTC. This codes for CASSFGQNYGYTF. This chain joins TRBV7-9 and TRBJ1-2; D unclear. This CDR3 contains 13 residues. Trimming cost V 3 bases and J 2 bases, with 7 bases left between them. Germline V gene data show CDR1 as SEHNR and CDR2 as FQNEAQ (reference sequence). The whole variable domain, filled in from reference TRBV7-9 and TRBJ1-2, reads DTGVSQNPRHKITKRGQNVTFRCDPISEHNRLYWYRQTLGQGPEFLTYFQNEAQLEKSRLLSDRFSAERPKGSFSTLEIQRTEQGDSAMYLCASSFGQNYGYTFGSGTRLTVV.

The chain is built from TRBV11-1 and TRBJ2-1, with 8 bases matching TRBD2. The length of the CDR3 is 16 residues. Germline V gene lookup returns CDR1 SGHAT and CDR2 FQDESV (reference sequence). Trimming at V came to 7 bases and at J to 7 bases, leaving 15 bases not matched to a gene. The CDR3 region is CASTIHPVAGLNEQFF. DNA of the CDR3: TGTGCCAGCACCATCCACCCCGTAGCGGGACTAAATGAGCAGTTCTTC.

The gene calls are TRBV19 and TRBJ2-5, with D uncertain. Germline V gives CDR1 LNHDA, CDR2 SQIVND (reference sequence). CDR3 size: 12 residues. V lost 1 base and J lost 1, with 1 base in between. As DNA, the CDR3 is TGTGCCAGTAGTATAGTCCAAGAGACCCAGTACTTC. It encodes CASSIVQETQYF.

V is TRBV28 and J is TRBJ2-5, with TRBD1 identical over 8 bases. J lost 1 base, V lost 5 bases, and 3 bases had no gene match. The germline CDR1 and CDR2 sequences are MDHEN and SYDVKM. The CDR3 totals 14 residues. CDR3 sequence (DNA): TGTGCCAGCAGTCCCCAGGGGGCCCAAGAGACCCAGTACTTC. Translation: CASSPQGAQETQYF.

This clone was seen only a few times. The genes are TRBV28 and TRBJ1-5; no clear D gene. Trimming shortened V by 5 bases and J by 6 bases, and 14 bases separated the two germline ends. This CDR3 spans 14 amino acids. The germline V gene encodes CDR1 MDHEN and CDR2 SYDVKM. In DNA form, the CDR3 reads TGTGCCAGCAGTATCGGACCCATTGGTCAGCCCCAGCATTTT. It encodes CASSIGPIGQPQHF.